Listed below are T cell receptor beta chains from one sample, sequenced in a study of identical twins. TCRdb reprocessed the 5' RACE reads with MiXCR, giving one entry per CDR3 protein. The table lists about 300,000 distinct CDR3 sequences, over 9% of them singletons, with 7.2% in the top ten. These data also featured in a second study, about yellow fever vaccine responses in identical twins.

Specimen: CD8+ T cells sorted from blood. These receptors came from a young woman in good health. Both conserved end residues are part of each CDR3. The D gene is left open where the match is weak. A row's size may be missing; if present it is once, few, many or a size class.

v_gene,j_gene,d_gene,abundance,len,CDR3nt,CDR3aa
TRBV7-9,TRBJ2-4,TRBD2,.,16,TGTGCCAGCAGCTTAGACGAGCGGGGGGGCAAAAACATTCAGTACTTC,CASSLDERGGKNIQYF
TRBV9,TRBJ2-4,.,many,16,TGTGCCAGCAGCGTAGACTCAGGGCAGAACAAAAACATTCAGTACTTC,CASSVDSGQNKNIQYF
TRBV5-1,TRBJ1-5,.,many,14,TGCGCCAGCAGCTTAGCAGGGAGCAATCAGCCCCAGCATTTT,CASSLAGSNQPQHF
TRBV20-1,TRBJ2-7,.,few,15,TGCAGTGCTAGAGATCTGGTAGGGACGAGCTACGAGCAGTACTTC,CSARDLVGTSYEQYF
TRBV12-3/TRBV12-4,TRBJ1-2,.,few,14,TGTGCCAGCTTTGGGGAGAGGGTTAACTATGGCTACACCTTC,CASFGERVNYGYTF
TRBV24-1,TRBJ2-2,.,few,14,TGTGCCACCAGTCCTCGGGCCCTCACCGGGGAGCTGTTTTTT,CATSPRALTGELFF
TRBV7-2,TRBJ2-1,.,few,16,TGTGCCAGCAGCTTAGGCGGTAGTGGTGATTGGGTTGAGCAGTTCTTC,CASSLGGSGDWVEQFF
TRBV5-1,TRBJ2-5,.,many,14,TGCGCCAGCAGCTTGGAAGGGGGGCTAGAGACCCAGTACTTC,CASSLEGGLETQYF
TRBV3-1,TRBJ2-1,TRBD1,few,17,TGTGCCAGCAGCCAACCCCGGGACAGGGGATTCTACAATGAGCAGTTCTTC,CASSQPRDRGFYNEQFF
TRBV4-1,TRBJ2-7,TRBD2,few,15,TGCGCCAGCAGCCAACTAGCGGGGAACTCCTACGAGCAGTACTTC,CASSQLAGNSYEQYF
TRBV24-1,TRBJ2-1,.,few,16,TGTGCCACCAGTGAACTCGGACGAAGCTCCTACAATGAGCAGTTCTTC,CATSELGRSSYNEQFF
TRBV12-3/TRBV12-4,TRBJ1-2,.,many,11,TGTGCCACGGCCGGGGCGCTGGGCTACACCTTC,CATAGALGYTF
TRBV4-1,TRBJ2-1,TRBD1,many,16,TGCGCCAGCAGCCGCGGGACAGGGAACTCCTACAATGAGCAGTTCTTC,CASSRGTGNSYNEQFF
TRBV25-1,TRBJ2-5,.,few,12,TGTGCCAGCAGTGAAGACCAAGAGACCCAGTACTTC,CASSEDQETQYF
TRBV29-1,TRBJ2-1,TRBD1,.,13,TGCAGGCAAATAGGGACAGGGTACAATGAGCAGTTCTTC,CRQIGTGYNEQFF
TRBV18,TRBJ2-7,.,.,13,TGTGCCAGCTCACCACCGGACAGCTACGAGCAGTACTTC,CASSPPDSYEQYF
TRBV10-2,TRBJ2-1,.,few,13,TGCGCCAGCAGTGAGTCAGGGGTCAATGAGCAGTTCTTC,CASSESGVNEQFF
TRBV12-3/TRBV12-4,TRBJ2-2,.,.,14,TGTGCCAGCCTCCGGGCGGAGTTCACCGGGGAGCTGTTTTTT,CASLRAEFTGELFF
TRBV9,TRBJ2-2,.,.,14,TGTGCCAGCAGCGAGGGGGGCAGCACCGGGGAGCTGTTTTTT,CASSEGGSTGELFF
TRBV24-1,TRBJ2-1,.,few,12,TGTGCCACCAGTGATCAGGGTCATGAGCAGTTCTTC,CATSDQGHEQFF
TRBV5-1,TRBJ1-1,.,few,14,TGCGCCAGCAGCTTGGAACAGGTAGGGTTGGAAGCTTTCTTT,CASSLEQVGLEAFF
TRBV29-1,TRBJ2-2,.,.,13,TGCAGCGTTGAAAACGGGTACACCGGGGAGCTGTTTTTT,CSVENGYTGELFF
TRBV7-9,TRBJ2-5,TRBD2,.,16,TGTGCCAGCAGCGCGAGACTAGCGGGTTACCAAGAGACCCAGTACTTC,CASSARLAGYQETQYF
TRBV6-5,TRBJ2-7,.,.,15,TGTGCCAGCAGTTACTCGAGGGGGAGGTTTGACGAGGAGTACTTC,CASSYSRGRFDEEYF
TRBV12-3/TRBV12-4,TRBJ2-3,TRBD2,.,13,TGTGCCAGCCAGACTAGCGTTTGGGATACGCAGTATTTT,CASQTSVWDTQYF
TRBV2,TRBJ2-5,.,.,14,TGTGCCAGCAGTCCCGCCGTCGTCGCGGAGACCCAGTACTTC,CASSPAVVAETQYF
TRBV28,TRBJ2-2,TRBD2,few,16,TGTGCCAGCAGTTTATTTGCTAGCGGTAACACCGGGGAGCTGTTTTTT,CASSLFASGNTGELFF
TRBV3-1,TRBJ2-1,.,few,14,TGTGCCAGCAGCGCCCCGGCCGGAGGAGATGAGCAGTTCTTC,CASSAPAGGDEQFF
TRBV27,TRBJ2-1,TRBD2,few,17,TGTGCCAGCACCCGGACTAGTTGGGATAGCTCCTACAATGAGCAGTTCTTC,CASTRTSWDSSYNEQFF
TRBV27,TRBJ2-1,TRBD2,.,18,TGTGCCAGCAGTTTTACCCGGACTAGCGGGAAAGGTTTCAATGAGCAGTTCTTC,CASSFTRTSGKGFNEQFF
TRBV5-6,TRBJ2-5,TRBD1,few,13,TGTGCCAGCAGCTGGGACAGCCAAGAGACCCAGTACTTC,CASSWDSQETQYF
TRBV24-1,TRBJ2-2,.,few,16,TGTGCCACCAGTGACCGGACACGTGAGAACACCGGGGAGCTGTTTTTT,CATSDRTRENTGELFF